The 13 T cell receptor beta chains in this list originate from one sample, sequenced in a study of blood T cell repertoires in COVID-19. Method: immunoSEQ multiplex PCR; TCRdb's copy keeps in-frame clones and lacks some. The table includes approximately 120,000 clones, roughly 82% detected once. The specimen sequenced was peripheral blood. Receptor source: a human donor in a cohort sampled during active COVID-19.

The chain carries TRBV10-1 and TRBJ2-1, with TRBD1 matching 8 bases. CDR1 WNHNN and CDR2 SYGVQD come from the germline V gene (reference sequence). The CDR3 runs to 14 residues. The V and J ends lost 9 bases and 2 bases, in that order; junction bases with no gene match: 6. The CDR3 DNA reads TGCGCCAGTCGGGACAGGATTACCTACAATGAGCAGTTCTTC. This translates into CASRDRITYNEQFF.

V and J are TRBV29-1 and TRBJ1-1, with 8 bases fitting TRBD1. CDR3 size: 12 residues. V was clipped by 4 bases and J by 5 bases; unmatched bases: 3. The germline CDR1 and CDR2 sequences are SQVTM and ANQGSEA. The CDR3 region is CSVAGGGTEAFF. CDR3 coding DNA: TGCAGCGTTGCAGGGGGCGGAACTGAAGCTTTCTTT.

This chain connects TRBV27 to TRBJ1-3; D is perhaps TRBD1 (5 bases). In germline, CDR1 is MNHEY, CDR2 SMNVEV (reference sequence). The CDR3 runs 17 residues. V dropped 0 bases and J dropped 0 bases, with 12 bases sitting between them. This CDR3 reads CASSLSSTAGSGNTIYF. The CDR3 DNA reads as TGTGCCAGCAGTTTATCATCGACAGCAGGCTCTGGAAACACCATATATTTT.

The CDR3 is CATSIAGGQDTQYF. The CDR3 bases are TGTGCCACCAGTATAGCGGGAGGACAAGATACGCAGTATTTT. The chain couples TRBV15 to TRBJ2-3; 10 bases line up with TRBD2. The CDR3 totals 14 residues. J was trimmed by 5 bases and V by 6 bases; bases with no gene match: 5. The V gene's germline CDR1 is LNHNV and CDR2 YYDKDF (reference sequence).

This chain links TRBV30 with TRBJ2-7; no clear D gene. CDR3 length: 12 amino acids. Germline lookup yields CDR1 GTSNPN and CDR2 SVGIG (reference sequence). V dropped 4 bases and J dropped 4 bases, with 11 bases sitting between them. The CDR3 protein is CAWTRVAYEQYF. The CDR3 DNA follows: TGTGCCTGGACTAGAGTAGCTTACGAGCAGTACTTC.

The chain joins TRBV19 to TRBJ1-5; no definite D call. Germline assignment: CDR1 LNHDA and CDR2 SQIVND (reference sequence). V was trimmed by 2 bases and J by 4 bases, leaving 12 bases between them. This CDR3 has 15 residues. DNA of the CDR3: TGTGCCAGTAGTATATTAAGTGAGGATAATCAGCCCCAGCATTTT. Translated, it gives CASSILSEDNQPQHF.

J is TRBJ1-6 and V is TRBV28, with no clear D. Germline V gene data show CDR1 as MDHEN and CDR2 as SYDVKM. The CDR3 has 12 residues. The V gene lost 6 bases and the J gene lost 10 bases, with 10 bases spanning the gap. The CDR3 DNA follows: TGTGCCAGCAGGACACAAAGCTCACCCCTCCACTTT. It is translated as CASRTQSSPLHF.

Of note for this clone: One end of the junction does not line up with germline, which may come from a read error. CDR3 sequence: CASSPEGTRSNEQFF. The CDR3 DNA reads TGTGCTAGCAGCCCCGAGGGGACTAGGAGCAATGAGCAGTTCTTC. The rearrangement uses TRBV7-7 and TRBJ2-1, with 8 bases fitting TRBD2. The CDR3 has 15 residues. Germline lookup yields CDR1 SSHAT and CDR2 FNYEAQ (reference sequence).

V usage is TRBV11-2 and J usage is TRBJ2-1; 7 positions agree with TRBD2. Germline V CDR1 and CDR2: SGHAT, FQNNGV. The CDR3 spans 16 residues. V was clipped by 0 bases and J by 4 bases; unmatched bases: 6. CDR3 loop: CASSLDRTSTYNEQFF. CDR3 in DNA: TGTGCCAGCAGCTTAGATCGGACTAGTACTTACAATGAGCAGTTCTTC. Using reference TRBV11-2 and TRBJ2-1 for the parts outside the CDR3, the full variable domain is EAGVAQSPRYKIIEKRQSVAFWCNPISGHATLYWYQQILGQGPKLLIQFQNNGVVDDSQLPKDRFSAERLKGVDSTLKIQPAKLEDSAVYLCASSLDRTSTYNEQFFGPGTRLTVL.

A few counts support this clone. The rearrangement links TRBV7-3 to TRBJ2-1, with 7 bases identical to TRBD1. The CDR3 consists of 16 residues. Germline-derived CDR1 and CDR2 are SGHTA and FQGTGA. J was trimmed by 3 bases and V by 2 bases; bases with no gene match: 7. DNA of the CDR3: TGTGCCAGCAGCTTATTGGGGAGACAGGGCTACAATGAGCAGTTCTTC. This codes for CASSLLGRQGYNEQFF.

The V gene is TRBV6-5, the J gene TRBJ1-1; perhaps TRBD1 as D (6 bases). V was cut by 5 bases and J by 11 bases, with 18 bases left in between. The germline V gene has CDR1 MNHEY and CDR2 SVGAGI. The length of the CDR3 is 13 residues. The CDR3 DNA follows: TGTGCCAGCAGTCCCCCAACCAGGGGATCGGCTTTCTTT. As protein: CASSPPTRGSAFF.

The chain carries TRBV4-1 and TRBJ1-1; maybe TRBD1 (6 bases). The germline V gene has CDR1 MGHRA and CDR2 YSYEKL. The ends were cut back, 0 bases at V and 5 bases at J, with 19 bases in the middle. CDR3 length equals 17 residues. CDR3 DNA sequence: TGCGCCAGCAGCCAAGAGAGTCATAGGGGGGGGTGGACTGAAGCTTTCTTT. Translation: CASSQESHRGGWTEAFF.

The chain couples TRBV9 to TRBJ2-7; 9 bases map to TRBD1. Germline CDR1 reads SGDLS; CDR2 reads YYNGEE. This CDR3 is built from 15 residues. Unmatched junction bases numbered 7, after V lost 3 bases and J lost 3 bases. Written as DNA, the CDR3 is TGTGCCAGCAGCGAGGGACAGGGAAGCGTCTACGAGCAGTACTTC. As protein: CASSEGQGSVYEQYF.